This entry features one T cell receptor (beta chain) sequence. The target antigen is unknown. These data originate in a study of graft-versus-host responses after intestinal transplantation. In the study overall: Anti-thymocyte globulin was used for induction in all recipients, who then took tacrolimus and steroids for 2 to 4 years.

Findings and limits, study-wide: Analysis identified GvH clones in recipient marrow, with some appearing first in ileum or blood.

Method: immunoSEQ multiplex PCR; TCRdb's copy keeps in-frame clones and lacks some. In the table there are 65,000 to 90,000 clones, under 95% of which are singletons. There are 14 residues in the CDR3. CDR1 is SGHKS, CDR2 YYEKEE, per germline (reference sequence). J gave up 4 bases and V 5 bases, and 4 bases lay outside the gene matches. The specimen comprised unstimulated CD8+ T cells sorted from spleen or lymph node cells, sampled before transplant. The TCR was taken from a human donor who was the organ donor for an intestinal transplant. The rearrangement joins TRBV5-5 to TRBJ2-7, with 12 bases aligning to TRBD2. The CDR3 sequence is CASSEGLAGYEQYF. CDR3 nucleotides: TGTGCCAGCAGTGAGGGACTAGCGGGTTACGAGCAGTACTTC.